This is a list of T cell receptor beta chains from one sample in a study of T cell repertoires in cytomegalovirus infection. One entry per CDR3 protein, called by TCRdb with MiXCR from the reads. The sample yields some 940,000 distinct CDR3 sequences, roughly a third seen once. These receptors lack a known antigen. The material was cultured CD8+ T cells from PBMCs, obtained from culture after CMV antigen stimulation. All receptors come from a human donor in good health (CMV status not recorded). Some clones in this sample may be carry-over from other donors' samples. Each CDR3 is given with its conserved first and last residue. The D gene is left open where the match is weak. Only some rows state a clone size, as once, few, many or a class for expanded clones.

size	V	D	J	DNA	CDR3
few	TRBV27	TRBD1	TRBJ1-4	TGTGCCAGCAGTTTTTACAGGGGTCCTAATGAAAAACTGTTTTTT	CASSFYRGPNEKLFF
-	TRBV24-1	-	TRBJ2-1	TGTGCCACCAGTGATTTCAGGGTTTCGGATGAGCAGTTCTTC	CATSDFRVSDEQFF
few	TRBV11-2	-	TRBJ1-1	TGTGCCAGCAGCTCCCCCCGGGACCGAATCACTGAAGCTTTCTTT	CASSSPRDRITEAFF
-	TRBV5-4	-	TRBJ2-2	TGTGCCGTACGGGCCCGCACCGGGGAGCTGTTTTTT	CAVRARTGELFF
-	TRBV7-6	-	TRBJ2-6	TGTGCCAGCAGCTCCCCTTTGATCTCTGGGGCCAACGTCCTGACTTTC	CASSSPLISGANVLTF
once	TRBV18	-	TRBJ2-7	TGTGCCAGCTCACCCAAATGGGACACTACCTACGAGCAGTACTTC	CASSPKWDTTYEQYF
-	TRBV5-1	-	TRBJ2-7	TGCGCCAGCAGCTTGGCCTTACAGGGTAGCTACGAGCAGTACTTC	CASSLALQGSYEQYF
-	TRBV6-6	-	TRBJ1-5	TGTGCCAGCAGCCCAATGGACGGAATCTATAGCAATCAGCCCCAGCATTTT	CASSPMDGIYSNQPQHF
-	TRBV12-3/TRBV12-4	-	TRBJ2-5	TGTGCCAGCGGGTTGAGAGTCCAAGAGACCCAGTACTTC	CASGLRVQETQYF
many	TRBV11-3	TRBD2	TRBJ2-3	TGTGCCAGCAGCATAAGGACTAGCGGGGGGATAGATACGCAGTATTTT	CASSIRTSGGIDTQYF
few	TRBV28	-	TRBJ1-2	TGTGCCAGCAGTACCGGACAGATCCCCTACACCTTC	CASSTGQIPYTF
few	TRBV19	TRBD2	TRBJ2-1	TGTGCCAGTACTGGGACTAGGCTCTACAATGAGCAGTTCTTC	CASTGTRLYNEQFF
many	TRBV27	TRBD1	TRBJ1-6	TGTGCCAGCAGTTTCGGGACAGATAATTCACCCCTCCACTTT	CASSFGTDNSPLHF
few	TRBV5-1	-	TRBJ1-1	TGCGCCAGCAGCTTGGAAGGACATGTGAACACTGAAGCTTTCTTT	CASSLEGHVNTEAFF
many	TRBV19	TRBD1	TRBJ2-1	TGTGCCAGTAGTCCTGGGACAGGGGGCGCAGGCCCGTACAATGAGCAGTTCTTC	CASSPGTGGAGPYNEQFF